A selection of T cell receptor beta chains follows, all from one sample in a study of blood T cells in healthy people across ages. From the 5' RACE reads, TCRdb called clonotypes with MiXCR, one entry per CDR3 protein. Here the sample spans about 640,000 distinct CDR3 sequences, about 30% being singletons. The sequenced sample was blood. The receptors derive from a woman over 75 in good health. Each CDR3 is given with its conserved first and last residue. The order of the fields is J gene, CDR3 length, clone size, D gene, V gene, CDR3 DNA, CDR3 protein. The D gene is left open where the match is weak. Clone size is given for some rows only: seen once, a few or many times, or a class if the clone is expanded.

j_gene: TRBJ2-3; len: 13; abundance: many; d_gene: .; v_gene: TRBV7-9; CDR3nt: TGTGCCAGCAGTGGTCTGAGCACAGATACGCAGTATTTT; CDR3aa: CASSGLSTDTQYF
j_gene: TRBJ1-2; len: 16; abundance: .; d_gene: TRBD1; v_gene: TRBV5-4; CDR3nt: TGTGCCAGCACGCGAAGTGGGACAGGGGGCGGGGATGGCTACACCTTC; CDR3aa: CASTRSGTGGGDGYTF
j_gene: TRBJ1-1; len: 13; abundance: .; d_gene: .; v_gene: TRBV3-1; CDR3nt: TGTGCCAGCAGCCACCCAGGGTTAACTGAAGCTTTCTTT; CDR3aa: CASSHPGLTEAFF
j_gene: TRBJ2-1; len: 16; abundance: many; d_gene: TRBD2; v_gene: TRBV7-2; CDR3nt: TGTGCCAGCAGCCGCGAGACTAGCGGGGGGGCATATGAGCAGTTCTTC; CDR3aa: CASSRETSGGAYEQFF
j_gene: TRBJ1-4; len: 17; abundance: many; d_gene: TRBD1; v_gene: TRBV7-6; CDR3nt: TGTGCCAGCAGCTTACGGACAGGGGTGGGAACTAATGAAAAACTGTTTTTT; CDR3aa: CASSLRTGVGTNEKLFF
j_gene: TRBJ2-7; len: 16; abundance: .; d_gene: TRBD2; v_gene: TRBV7-2; CDR3nt: TGTGCCAGCAGCCCCCACGGGGGGGGAACCTTTAACGAGCAGTACTTC; CDR3aa: CASSPHGGGTFNEQYF
j_gene: TRBJ1-4; len: 15; abundance: few; d_gene: .; v_gene: TRBV2; CDR3nt: TGTGCCAGCAGTATACAGCAGTCAACTAATGAAAAACTGTTTTTT; CDR3aa: CASSIQQSTNEKLFF
j_gene: TRBJ1-1; len: 14; abundance: once; d_gene: .; v_gene: TRBV20-1; CDR3nt: TGCAGTGCTGGAGTACGGGGCGGGAACACTGAAGCTTTCTTT; CDR3aa: CSAGVRGGNTEAFF
j_gene: TRBJ2-3; len: 12; abundance: many; d_gene: .; v_gene: TRBV5-1; CDR3nt: TGCGCCAGCAGCTCAACTACAGATACGCAGTATTTT; CDR3aa: CASSSTTDTQYF
j_gene: TRBJ2-5; len: 14; abundance: many; d_gene: .; v_gene: TRBV27; CDR3nt: TGTGCCAGCAGTTTATTGGGCTTCCAAGAGACCCAGTACTTC; CDR3aa: CASSLLGFQETQYF
j_gene: TRBJ2-2; len: 14; abundance: many; d_gene: .; v_gene: TRBV25-1; CDR3nt: TGTGCCAGCAGTGAATTCGGGAACACCGGGGAGCTGTTTTTT; CDR3aa: CASSEFGNTGELFF
j_gene: TRBJ2-3; len: 15; abundance: .; d_gene: TRBD1; v_gene: TRBV6-5; CDR3nt: TGTGCCAGCAGTTACTTTGGGACAGGGGCGGATACGCAGTATTTT; CDR3aa: CASSYFGTGADTQYF
j_gene: TRBJ2-1; len: 15; abundance: .; d_gene: .; v_gene: TRBV30; CDR3nt: TGTGCCTGGAGTAGAAGGGCCCTGGCGTACAATGAGCAGTTCTTC; CDR3aa: CAWSRRALAYNEQFF
j_gene: TRBJ1-1; len: 16; abundance: .; d_gene: TRBD1; v_gene: TRBV10-3; CDR3nt: TGTGCCATCAGTGAGACAGGGGGCGCAGGTAACACTGAAGCTTTCTTT; CDR3aa: CAISETGGAGNTEAFF
j_gene: TRBJ2-5; len: 14; abundance: few; d_gene: TRBD1; v_gene: TRBV24-1; CDR3nt: TGTGCCACCAGGGAAGCCGGGACAGGTGTTGAGCAGTACTTC; CDR3aa: CATREAGTGVEQYF
j_gene: TRBJ2-1; len: 12; abundance: many; d_gene: TRBD2; v_gene: TRBV30; CDR3nt: TGTGCCTGGAGCGGGGGGTACAATGAGCAGTTCTTC; CDR3aa: CAWSGGYNEQFF
j_gene: TRBJ2-4; len: 13; abundance: .; d_gene: .; v_gene: TRBV29-1; CDR3nt: TGCAGTGTTGACCAGGGAACCACGGGGGAGCGGTACTTC; CDR3aa: CSVDQGTTGERYF
j_gene: TRBJ1-5; len: 15; abundance: .; d_gene: .; v_gene: TRBV2; CDR3nt: TGTGCCAGCGCTTCCCAGGGAAATAGCAATCAGCCCCAGCATTTT; CDR3aa: CASASQGNSNQPQHF
j_gene: TRBJ2-5; len: 16; abundance: .; d_gene: .; v_gene: TRBV20-1; CDR3nt: TGCAGTGCTGGGGGCCCCGGGACCATGTACCAAGAGACCCAGTACTTC; CDR3aa: CSAGGPGTMYQETQYF
j_gene: TRBJ1-2; len: 14; abundance: .; d_gene: TRBD1; v_gene: TRBV7-9; CDR3nt: TGTGCCAGCAGCGCCGGACAGGCGGACTATGGCTACACCTTC; CDR3aa: CASSAGQADYGYTF
j_gene: TRBJ1-4; len: 15; abundance: few; d_gene: .; v_gene: TRBV7-2; CDR3nt: TGTGTCAGCAGCTTATTCGATGGGGCGAGAGAAAAACTGTTTTTT; CDR3aa: CVSSLFDGAREKLFF
j_gene: TRBJ2-5; len: 15; abundance: .; d_gene: .; v_gene: TRBV7-2; CDR3nt: TGTGCCAGCAGCTTAGGGACAGTAAGCCAAGAGACCCAGTACTTC; CDR3aa: CASSLGTVSQETQYF
j_gene: TRBJ2-4; len: 17; abundance: few; d_gene: .; v_gene: TRBV30; CDR3nt: TGTGCCTGGAGTGCCCGGGGCTTTCAATTAGCCAAAAACATTCAGTACTTC; CDR3aa: CAWSARGFQLAKNIQYF